One and the same sample provided the 21 T cell receptor beta chains below, sequenced in a study of Tregs in tolerant kidney transplant recipients. Some clones are missing from TCRdb's copy, which holds only in-frame ones; the method was immunoSEQ multiplex PCR. The table shows roughly 17,000 clones, with roughly four fifths occurring only once. The sequenced sample consisted of Tregs from blood. Receptors originate from a human donor in good health.

This clone was seen a few times. The chain carries TRBV4-1 and TRBJ2-3; D is perhaps TRBD2 (6 bases). CDR1 MGHRA and CDR2 YSYEKL come from the germline V gene. This CDR3 is built from 16 residues. V was shortened by 3 bases and J by 2 bases, with 15 bases between the two germline ends. This CDR3 reads CASSHTGTLFTDTQYF. As DNA, the CDR3 is TGCGCCAGCAGCCACACCGGGACTCTTTTCACAGATACGCAGTATTTT.

J is TRBJ2-7 and V is TRBV28, with D maybe TRBD2 (6 bases). Germline V gene data show CDR1 as MDHEN and CDR2 as SYDVKM. The V and J ends lost 3 bases and 4 bases respectively, with 13 bases between them. The CDR3 loop spans 14 amino acids. The CDR3 protein is CASSFAGPRYEQYF. The CDR3 DNA follows: TGTGCCAGCAGTTTCGCGGGGCCCAGGTACGAGCAGTACTTC.

In its sample, this clone was seen once. J is TRBJ1-3 and V is TRBV5-1, with TRBD1 matching 9 bases. V shed 4 bases and J 8 bases; nucleotides not matched to a gene: 7. The CDR3 is made up of 14 amino acids. The germline CDR1 and CDR2 sequences are SGHRS and YFSETQ. The CDR3 region has the DNA TGCGCCAGCAGCCGGGGGGACAGGGCGGACACCATATATTTT. Translating it yields CASSRGDRADTIYF.

The chain links TRBV6-1 to TRBJ2-7; TRBD2 agrees at 7 bases. Germline CDR1 reads MNHNS; CDR2 reads SASEGT. After removal of 0 bases from V and 4 bases from J, the junction contained 6 bases not matched to a gene. The CDR3 runs to 15 residues. The CDR3 here is CASSEAPGGIYEQYF. CDR3 nucleotide sequence: TGTGCCAGCAGTGAAGCGCCGGGAGGAATTTACGAGCAGTACTTC.

V is TRBV5-1 and J is TRBJ2-2, with D unresolved. V was clipped by 6 bases and J by 6 bases, with 21 bases between them. In germline, CDR1 is SGHRS, CDR2 YFSETQ. The CDR3 extends over 16 amino acids. CDR3 amino acids: CASTPWAVQGPGELFF. In DNA, the CDR3 is TGCGCCAGCACCCCGTGGGCTGTGCAAGGTCCCGGGGAGCTGTTTTTT.

The count of this clone is one. The V gene is TRBV4-3, the J gene TRBJ2-7; D is possibly TRBD1 or TRBD2 (5 bases each). CDR1 and CDR2 (germline): LGHNA, YSLEER. The CDR3 is 13 residues long. V lost 0 bases and J 12 bases, leaving 15 bases between the germline ends. In DNA, the CDR3 is TGCGCCAGCAGCCAAGAAATCGGTCGAGGGGTGTACTTC. It translates to CASSQEIGRGVYF.

A few counts support this clone. The chain recombines TRBV5-4 with TRBJ2-3, with D possibly TRBD2 on 5 matching bases. Germline values: CDR1 SGHNT, CDR2 YYREEE (reference sequence). There are 17 residues in the CDR3. Trimming stripped 2 bases from V and 4 bases from J, with 20 bases between. The CDR3 DNA reads TGTGCCAGCAGCTTCGCGAAGGACTCCTTTGAGCCAGATACGCAGTATTTT. Translation gives CASSFAKDSFEPDTQYF.

The V gene is TRBV5-8, the J gene TRBJ1-3; 8 bases map to TRBD1. Germline V lookup: CDR1 SGHTS, CDR2 YDEGEE. Unmatched junction bases numbered 11, after V lost 3 bases and J lost 9 bases. The CDR3 covers 15 residues. CDR3 sequence reads: CASSSPGQGALTIYF. The CDR3 region has the DNA TGTGCCAGCAGCTCCCCCGGACAGGGTGCCCTCACCATATATTTT.

This chain connects TRBV7-6 to TRBJ2-7, with 10 nucleotides matching TRBD1. Germline V gene lookup returns CDR1 SGHVS and CDR2 FNYEAQ. V dropped 5 bases and J dropped 1; count of bases not matched to a gene: 5. There are 15 residues in the CDR3. The chain's CDR3 is CASSHDRGRSYEQYF. CDR3 nucleotide sequence: TGTGCCAGCAGCCACGACAGGGGGCGATCCTACGAGCAGTACTTC.

The gene calls are TRBV12-5 and TRBJ1-2, with 8 bases identical to TRBD1. Germline V gives CDR1 LGHNT, CDR2 FRNRAP. The V segment lost 1 base and the J segment 7 bases; nucleotides outside the gene matches: 2. The CDR3 length is 13 residues. The CDR3 DNA sequence: TGTGCTAGTGGTTTGGGGACAGGGTTTGGCTACACCTTC. It encodes CASGLGTGFGYTF.

The genes are TRBV7-2 and TRBJ2-1; D is perhaps TRBD1 or TRBD2 (6 bases each). Per germline, CDR1 SGHTA and CDR2 FQGNSA. The CDR3 sequence is 14 residues long. Trimming pared 8 bases from V and 1 base from J, leaving 12 bases between. CDR3 in amino acids: CASPQGGSYNEQFF. CDR3 sequence (DNA): TGTGCCAGCCCACAAGGGGGGTCCTACAATGAGCAGTTCTTC.

The chain links TRBV6-5 to TRBJ2-1; D could derive from TRBD1 or TRBD2 (6 bases each). Germline CDR1 reads MNHEY; CDR2 reads SVGAGI. The V and J ends lost 0 bases and 9 bases respectively, with 9 bases between them. The length of the CDR3 is 13 residues. The CDR3 is CASSYSKGGEQFF. CDR3 in DNA: TGTGCCAGCAGTTACTCGAAGGGGGGTGAGCAGTTCTTC.

This clone has just a few counts. V gene TRBV5-1 combines with J gene TRBJ1-1; no firm D call. The V gene's germline CDR1 is SGHRS and CDR2 YFSETQ. The CDR3 sequence is 13 residues long. Trimming shortened V by 9 bases and J by 1 base, and 13 bases separated the two germline ends. In DNA, the CDR3 is TGCGCCACCTCCAGGCAACCGAACACTGAAGCTTTCTTT. It is translated as CATSRQPNTEAFF.

The V call is TRBV6-1, the J call TRBJ1-2; 7 bases line up with TRBD1. After removal of 2 bases from V and 9 bases from J, the junction contained 3 bases not matched to a gene. CDR1 MNHNS and CDR2 SASEGT come from the germline V gene. The CDR3 sequence is 12 residues long. CDR3 DNA sequence: TGTGCCAGCAGTGAAAAGGGACAGAGCTACACCTTC. This sequence encodes CASSEKGQSYTF.

This chain links TRBV5-6 with TRBJ2-5, with D uncertain. Germline V gene data show CDR1 as SGHDT and CDR2 as YYEEEE. V lost 2 bases, J lost 2 bases, and 7 bases lay in between. CDR3 size: 13 residues. The CDR3 nucleotides are TGTGCCAGCAGCTTCACAGAGCAAGAGACCCAGTACTTC. It encodes CASSFTEQETQYF.

This clone has only a few counts. V gene TRBV2 combines with J gene TRBJ2-3; D gene ambiguous. The V end lost 3 bases, the J end lost 4 bases, and 5 bases lay between the germline ends. In germline, CDR1 is SNHLY, CDR2 FYNNEI. The CDR3 covers 12 residues. CDR3 sequence: CASSDRSDTQYF. The CDR3 DNA sequence: TGTGCCAGCAGTGATCGGTCAGATACGCAGTATTTT. Combining the CDR3 with reference TRBV2 and TRBJ2-3 gives the whole variable domain EPEVTQTPSHQVTQMGQEVILRCVPISNHLYFYWYRQILGQKVEFLVSFYNNEISEKSEIFDDQFSVERPDGSNFTLKIRSTKLEDSAMYFCASSDRSDTQYFGPGTRLTVL.

The chain employs TRBV19 and TRBJ1-6; the D gene is possibly TRBD1 (6 bases). The CDR3 contains 13 residues. CDR1 LNHDA and CDR2 SQIVND come from the germline V gene (reference sequence). The V and J ends lost 8 bases and 6 bases respectively, with 11 bases between them. CDR3 amino acids: CASQGTVNSPLHF. The CDR3 nucleotides are TGTGCCAGTCAGGGGACCGTTAATTCACCCCTCCACTTT. The whole variable domain, remainder taken from reference TRBV19 and TRBJ1-6, is DGGITQSPKYLFRKEGQNVTLSCEQNLNHDAMYWYRQDPGQGLRLIYYSQIVNDFQKGDIAEGYSVSREKKESFPLTVTSAQKNPTAFYLCASQGTVNSPLHFGNGTRLTVT.

This clone was counted once. This chain connects TRBV27 to TRBJ2-5; D is possibly TRBD1 (7 bases). CDR1 MNHEY and CDR2 SMNVEV come from the germline V gene (reference sequence). Trimming cost V 6 bases and J 5 bases, with 16 bases left between them. CDR3 length: 14 amino acids. CDR3 sequence reads: CASRDGGGGETQYF. DNA of the CDR3: TGTGCCAGCAGGGACGGAGGGGGCGGGGAGACCCAGTACTTC.

V gene TRBV7-2 combines with J gene TRBJ1-2; D not certain. V dropped 6 bases and J dropped 6 bases, with 14 bases sitting between them. This CDR3 has 13 residues. Germline CDR1 and CDR2: SGHTA and FQGNSA. The CDR3 DNA sequence: TGTGCCAGCAGAAACCGGGCGAATGATGGCTACACCTTC. Translation gives CASRNRANDGYTF. Full variable domain (outside the CDR3, taken from reference TRBV7-2 and TRBJ1-2): GAGVSQSPSNKVTEKGKDVELRCDPISGHTALYWYRQSLGQGLEFLIYFQGNSAPDKSGLPSDRFSAERTGGSVSTLTIQRTQQEDSAVYLCASRNRANDGYTFGSGTRLTVV.

This chain connects TRBV6-1 to TRBJ1-2; D call uncertain. Between the trimmed V and J ends, which lost 8 bases and 3 bases, there was a span of 10 bases. The CDR3 spans 12 residues. In germline, CDR1 is MNHNS, CDR2 SASEGT. DNA for the CDR3: TGTGCCAGCCGGACTCTTGACTATGGCTACACCTTC. Amino acid sequence: CASRTLDYGYTF.

The chain is built from TRBV29-1 and TRBJ2-7; 9 bases are a match to TRBD2. CDR1 and CDR2 from the germline V gene are SQVTM and ANQGSEA. The CDR3 loop spans 16 amino acids. Trimming at V came to 4 bases and at J to 5 bases, leaving 15 bases not matched to a gene. CDR3: CSVGPPAGGREDEQYF. CDR3 bases: TGCAGCGTTGGGCCCCCCGCGGGAGGGAGGGAGGACGAGCAGTACTTC.